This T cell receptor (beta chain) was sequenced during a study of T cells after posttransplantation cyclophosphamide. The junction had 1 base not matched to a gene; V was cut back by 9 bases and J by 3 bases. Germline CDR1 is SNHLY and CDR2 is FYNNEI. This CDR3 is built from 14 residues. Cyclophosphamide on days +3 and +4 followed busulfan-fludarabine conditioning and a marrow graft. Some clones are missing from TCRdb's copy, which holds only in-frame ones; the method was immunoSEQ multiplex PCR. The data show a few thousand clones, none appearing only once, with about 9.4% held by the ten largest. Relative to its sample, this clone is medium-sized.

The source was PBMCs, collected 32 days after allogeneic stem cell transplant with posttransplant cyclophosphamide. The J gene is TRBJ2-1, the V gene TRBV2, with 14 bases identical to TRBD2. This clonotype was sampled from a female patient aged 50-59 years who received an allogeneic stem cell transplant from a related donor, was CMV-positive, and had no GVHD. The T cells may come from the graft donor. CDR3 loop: CARGLAGDYNEQFF. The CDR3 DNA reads TGTGCCAGGGGACTAGCGGGAGACTACAATGAGCAGTTCTTC.